A single sample gave rise to the 9 T cell receptor beta chains below, sequenced in a study of T cells in Graves' hyperthyroidism and ophthalmopathy. Amplification of TCR beta CDR3 regions was performed using RNA transcripts as template. During a first-round RT-PCR of the TCR CDR3, the HTBI primer set was used. TCRdb re-called the multiplex PCR reads through MiXCR, storing one row per CDR3 protein. The data hold 600,000 to 650,000 distinct CDR3 sequences, with roughly 20% observed a single time. The material sequenced was blood. The receptors originated from a man aged 25 to 40 with Graves' ophthalmopathy.

In the case of this clonotype: An end of the junction does not agree with germline; a read error may underlie this. The chain carries TRBV4-1 and TRBJ1-2; unclear D gene. Germline V gene lookup returns CDR1 MGHRA and CDR2 YSYEKL. The CDR3 sequence is 16 residues long. In DNA form, the CDR3 reads TGTGCCAGCAGCCAACCTACGACGGACGCCTTTCACGGCTACACCTTC. Translated, it gives CASSQPTTDAFHGYTF.

The sample holds a few counts of this clonotype. This sequence joins TRBV18 and TRBJ1-4; a possible D gene is TRBD1 (6 bases). The V and J ends lost 3 bases and 7 bases respectively, with 9 bases between them. The CDR3 consists of 13 residues. In germline, CDR1 is KGHSH, CDR2 LQKENI. As DNA, the CDR3 is TGTGCCAGCTCACCTGCGGACAGTGAAAAACTGTTTTTT. Protein product: CASSPADSEKLFF.

This clonotype was recorded once. CDR3 in DNA: TGTGCCACCAGGGACAGGCTCCAAGAGACCCAGTACTTC. It codes for CATRDRLQETQYF. The genes are TRBV10-3 and TRBJ2-5; 8 nucleotides align to TRBD1. The CDR3 has 13 residues. Germline V gives CDR1 ENHRY, CDR2 SYGVKD. V lost 10 bases and J lost 1; bases outside the gene matches: 5.

This rearrangement joins TRBV7-2 to TRBJ2-1, with D unresolved. Germline CDR1 and CDR2: SGHTA and FQGNSA. The CDR3 is 15 residues long. Trimming stripped 5 bases from V and 8 bases from J, with 19 bases between. CDR3 sequence reads: CASSTLHFSSHEQFF. CDR3 DNA: TGTGCCAGCAGCACCTTGCACTTCTCTTCCCATGAGCAGTTCTTC.

The chain has TRBV20-1 and TRBJ2-7, with D hard to call. The V and J ends lost 0 bases and 0 bases respectively, with 9 bases between them. Germline CDR1 reads DFQATT; CDR2 reads SNEGSKA (reference sequence). The CDR3 runs to 14 residues. Written as DNA, the CDR3 is TGCAGTGCTAGAGATTGGCTCCTCTCCTACGAGCAGTACTTC. Amino acids: CSARDWLLSYEQYF.

The chain combines TRBV10-3 with TRBJ2-2, with TRBD2 matching over 9 bases. Germline CDR1 ENHRY, CDR2 SYGVKD. The V gene end was trimmed by 6 bases and the J gene end by 0 bases; junction bases not matched to a gene: 5. This CDR3 has 16 amino acids. CDR3 sequence reads: CAIRWSSGTNTGELFF. The CDR3 DNA follows: TGTGCCATCAGATGGTCTAGCGGGACGAACACCGGGGAGCTGTTTTTT.

The chain couples TRBV27 to TRBJ2-7; 8 nucleotides align to TRBD2. Germline assignment: CDR1 MNHEY and CDR2 SMNVEV (reference sequence). V shed 5 bases, J shed 6 bases, and the junction held 9 bases outside the gene matches. The CDR3 has 14 amino acids. This CDR3 reads CASSRLAPLGEQYF. The CDR3 coding sequence is TGTGCCAGCAGTCGACTAGCGCCCTTGGGCGAGCAGTACTTC.

At least ten counts were recorded for this clonotype. The V call is TRBV30, the J call TRBJ2-1; TRBD2 is a possible D gene (6 bases). Germline CDR1 is GTSNPN and CDR2 is SVGIG (reference sequence). The CDR3 consists of 15 residues. Trimming took off 0 bases at V and 3 bases at J, with 12 bases between the two ends. For the CDR3, the DNA is TGTGCCTGGAGTGTCCGGGCGGGACTCTACAATGAGCAGTTCTTC. It yields the protein CAWSVRAGLYNEQFF.

V is TRBV10-2 and J is TRBJ2-5; 11 bases map to TRBD2. The germline CDR1 and CDR2 sequences are WSHSY and SAAADI. The CDR3 consists of 15 residues. Trimming cost V 6 bases and J 4 bases; bases outside gene matches: 7. In nucleotides, the CDR3 is TGCGCCAGCAGCGGTAGCGGGAGGGATTCAGAGACCCAGTACTTC. Amino acids: CASSGSGRDSETQYF.